This TCR beta chain was obtained from a study of shared clonotypes between healthy human individuals. Profiled with immunoSEQ multiplex PCR; TCRdb holds only in-frame clones, not every one. The data show roughly 2.2 million clones, with over 90% seen just once and 0.39% held by the top ten. The donor population consisted of healthy HIV-negative adults with no recent acute infections or vaccinations. The study, taken as a whole, reports: Sorted-subset samples were not fully sequenced, rarefaction indicated. Represented diversity (both genetic and exposure-history) was limited by the small number of donors.

The germline V gene has CDR1 SGHRS and CDR2 YFSETQ. This CDR3 is 16 amino acids long. Between the trimmed V and J ends, which lost 0 bases and 0 bases, there was a span of 7 bases. As concerns this clone: Its target is unknown. Other DNA sequences in the sample encode the same CDR3.

The V gene is TRBV5-1, the J gene TRBJ1-6, with D unresolved. Sequencing was performed on naive CD4+ T cells from PBMCs. The subset denotes: CD45RA+ positively selected. The TCR comes from a man aged 18 to 30 in good health. Some clones in this sample may be carry-over from other donors' samples. The CDR3 region has the DNA TGCGCCAGCAGCTTGGATAGGAGCTCCTATAATTCACCCCTCCACTTT. Its translation is CASSLDRSSYNSPLHF.